The present entry profiles one TCR beta chain with its context. This entry comes from a study of cytomegalovirus exposure and HLA in healthy donors. Despite likely unrecorded immune exposures, the donors were nominally healthy at the time of sampling. The primer mix had 60 Vbeta and 13 Jbeta primers. Measured with immunoSEQ multiplex PCR; TCRdb has only the in-frame clones, and not every one. The sample consists of 110,000 or so clones, 10% to 15% of them appearing once. Germline CDR1 is SNHLY and CDR2 is FYNNEI. This CDR3 has 16 residues. Trimming cost V 6 bases and J 2 bases; bases outside gene matches: 4.

The TCR originated in a man aged 40-49 years in good health and CMV-seropositive. V usage is TRBV2 and J usage is TRBJ2-7, with 16 bases aligning to TRBD2. Material for sequencing was PBMCs. The CDR3 DNA sequence: TGTGCCAGCAGACCCGGGACTAGCGGGAGGGCCTACGAGCAGTACTTC. Translated, it gives CASRPGTSGRAYEQYF.